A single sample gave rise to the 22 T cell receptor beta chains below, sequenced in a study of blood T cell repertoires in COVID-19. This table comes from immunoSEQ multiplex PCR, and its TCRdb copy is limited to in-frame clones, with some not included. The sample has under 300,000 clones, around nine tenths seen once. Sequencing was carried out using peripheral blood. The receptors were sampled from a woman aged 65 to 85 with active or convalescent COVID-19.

CDR3 coding DNA: TGTGCCAGCAGCTTGGGAGGATCCTCTAACACCGGGGAGCTGTTTTTT. Translating it yields CASSLGGSSNTGELFF. The chain combines TRBV7-6 with TRBJ2-2; a possible D gene is TRBD2 (6 bases). Germline CDR1 is SGHVS and CDR2 is FNYEAQ. V was shortened by 3 bases and J by 2 bases, with 13 bases between the two germline ends. This CDR3 is built from 16 residues.

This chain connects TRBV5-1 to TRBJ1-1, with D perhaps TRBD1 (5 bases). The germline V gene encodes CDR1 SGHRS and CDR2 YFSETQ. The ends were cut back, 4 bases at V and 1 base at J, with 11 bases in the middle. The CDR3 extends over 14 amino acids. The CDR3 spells CASSAIGGNTEAFF. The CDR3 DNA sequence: TGCGCCAGCAGCGCCATCGGGGGGAACACTGAAGCTTTCTTT.

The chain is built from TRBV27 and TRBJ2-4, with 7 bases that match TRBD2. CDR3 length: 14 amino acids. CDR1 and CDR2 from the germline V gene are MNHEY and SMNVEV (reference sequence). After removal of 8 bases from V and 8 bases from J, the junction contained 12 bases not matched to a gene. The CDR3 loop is CASRRLARGDIQYF. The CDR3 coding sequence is TGTGCCAGCCGAAGACTAGCCCGCGGTGACATTCAGTACTTC.

CDR3 residues: CASSSGQGNSPLHF. Here the CDR3 DNA reads TGTGCCAGCAGCTCCGGACAGGGAAATTCACCCCTCCACTTT. The chain couples TRBV7-9 to TRBJ1-6; 8 nucleotides agree with TRBD1. Per the germline V gene, CDR1 is SEHNR and CDR2 is FQNEAQ (reference sequence). The CDR3 has 14 residues. J lost 7 bases, V lost 4 bases, and 3 bases had no gene match.

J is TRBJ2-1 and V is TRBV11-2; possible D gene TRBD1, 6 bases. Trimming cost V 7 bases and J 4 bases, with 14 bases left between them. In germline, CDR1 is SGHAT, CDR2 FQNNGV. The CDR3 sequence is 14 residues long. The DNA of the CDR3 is TGTGCCAGCACTGGACAGATAAATTACAATGAGCAGTTCTTC. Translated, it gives CASTGQINYNEQFF.

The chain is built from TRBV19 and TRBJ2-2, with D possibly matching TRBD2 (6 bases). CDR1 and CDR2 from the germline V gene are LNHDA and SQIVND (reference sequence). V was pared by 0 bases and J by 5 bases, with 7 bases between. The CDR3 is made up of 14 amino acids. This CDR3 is CASSIERGTGELFF. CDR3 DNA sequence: TGTGCCAGTAGTATAGAACGGGGGACCGGGGAGCTGTTTTTT.

CDR3 nucleotides: TGCGCCAGCAGCCAAGAGGGGGCCGACACTGAAGCTTTCTTT. The encoded protein is CASSQEGADTEAFF. This chain links TRBV4-3 with TRBJ1-1, with D possibly matching TRBD1 (6 bases). Between the trimmed V and J ends, which lost 0 bases and 3 bases, there was a span of 8 bases. The V gene's germline CDR1 is LGHNA and CDR2 YSLEER. The CDR3 is 14 residues long.

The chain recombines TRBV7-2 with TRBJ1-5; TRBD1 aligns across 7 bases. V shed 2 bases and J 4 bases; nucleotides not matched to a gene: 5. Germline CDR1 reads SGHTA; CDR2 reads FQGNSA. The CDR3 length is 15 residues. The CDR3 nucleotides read TGTGCCAGCAGCTTACAGGGACAGAAAAATCAGCCCCAGCATTTT. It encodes CASSLQGQKNQPQHF.

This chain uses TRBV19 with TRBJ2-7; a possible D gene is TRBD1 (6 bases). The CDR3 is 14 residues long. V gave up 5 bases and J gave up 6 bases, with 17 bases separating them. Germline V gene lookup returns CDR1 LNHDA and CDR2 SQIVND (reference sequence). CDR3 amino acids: CASSPGTLPAEQYF. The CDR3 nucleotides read TGTGCCAGTAGTCCCGGGACACTCCCCGCCGAGCAGTACTTC.

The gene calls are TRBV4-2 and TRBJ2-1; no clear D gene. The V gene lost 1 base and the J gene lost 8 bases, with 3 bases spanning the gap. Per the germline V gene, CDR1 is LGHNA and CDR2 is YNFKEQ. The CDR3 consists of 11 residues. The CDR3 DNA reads TGTGCCAGCAGCCAAGCGTATGAGCAGTTCTTC. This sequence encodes CASSQAYEQFF.

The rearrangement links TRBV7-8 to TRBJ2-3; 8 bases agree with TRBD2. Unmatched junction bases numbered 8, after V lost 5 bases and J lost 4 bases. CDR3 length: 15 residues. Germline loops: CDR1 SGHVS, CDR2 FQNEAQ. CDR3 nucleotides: TGTGCCAGCAGCCTTAGCGGGGTGGGTCCAGATACGCAGTATTTT. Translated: CASSLSGVGPDTQYF.

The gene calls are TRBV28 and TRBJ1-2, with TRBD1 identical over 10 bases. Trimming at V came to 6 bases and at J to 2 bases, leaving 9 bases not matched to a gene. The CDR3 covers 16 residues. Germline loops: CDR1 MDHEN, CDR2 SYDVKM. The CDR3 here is CASSLSSDRGNYGYTF. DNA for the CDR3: TGTGCCAGCAGCCTGAGCTCGGACAGGGGGAACTATGGCTACACCTTC.

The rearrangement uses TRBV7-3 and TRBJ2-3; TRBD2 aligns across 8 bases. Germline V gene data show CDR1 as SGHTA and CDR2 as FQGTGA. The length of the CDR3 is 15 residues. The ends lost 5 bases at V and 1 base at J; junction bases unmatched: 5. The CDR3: CASSHTAGGTDTQYF. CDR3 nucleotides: TGTGCCAGCAGCCACACAGCGGGGGGCACAGATACGCAGTATTTT.

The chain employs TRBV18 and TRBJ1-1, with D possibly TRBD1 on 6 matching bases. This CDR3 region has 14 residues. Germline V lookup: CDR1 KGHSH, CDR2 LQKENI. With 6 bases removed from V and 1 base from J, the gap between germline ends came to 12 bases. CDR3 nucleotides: TGTGCCAGCTCTCTTTACAGGGCGAACACTGAAGCTTTCTTT. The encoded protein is CASSLYRANTEAFF.

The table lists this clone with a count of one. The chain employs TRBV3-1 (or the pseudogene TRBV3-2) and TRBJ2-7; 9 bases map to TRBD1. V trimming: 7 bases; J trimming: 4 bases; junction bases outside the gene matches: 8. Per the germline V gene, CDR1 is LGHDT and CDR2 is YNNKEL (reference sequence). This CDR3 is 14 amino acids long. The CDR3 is CASKLGQGGYEQYF. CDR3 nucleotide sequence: TGTGCCAGCAAGTTGGGACAGGGTGGATACGAGCAGTACTTC.

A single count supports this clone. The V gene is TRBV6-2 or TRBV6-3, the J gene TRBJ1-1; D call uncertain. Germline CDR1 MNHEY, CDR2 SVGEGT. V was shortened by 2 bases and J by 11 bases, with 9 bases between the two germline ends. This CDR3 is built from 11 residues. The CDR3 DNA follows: TGTGCCAGCAGTTACGTCGGGTATGCTTTCTTT. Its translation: CASSYVGYAFF.

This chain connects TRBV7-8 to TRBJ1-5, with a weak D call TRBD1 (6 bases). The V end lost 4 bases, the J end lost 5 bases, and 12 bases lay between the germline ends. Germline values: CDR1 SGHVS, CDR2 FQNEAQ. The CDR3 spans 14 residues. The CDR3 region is CASSSQGRDQPQHF. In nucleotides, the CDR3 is TGTGCCAGCAGCTCTCAGGGGCGAGATCAGCCCCAGCATTTT. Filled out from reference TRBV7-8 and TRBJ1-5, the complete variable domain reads GAGVSQSPRYKVAKRGQDVALRCDPISGHVSLFWYQQALGQGPEFLTYFQNEAQLDKSGLPSDRFFAERPEGSVSTLKIQRTQQEDSAVYLCASSSQGRDQPQHFGDGTRLSIL.

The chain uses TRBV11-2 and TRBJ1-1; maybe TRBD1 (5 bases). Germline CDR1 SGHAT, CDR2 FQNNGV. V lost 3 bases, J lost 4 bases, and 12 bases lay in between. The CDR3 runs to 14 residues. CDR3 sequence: CASSFRRGFTEAFF. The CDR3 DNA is TGTGCCAGCAGCTTCCGGCGGGGGTTCACTGAAGCTTTCTTT.

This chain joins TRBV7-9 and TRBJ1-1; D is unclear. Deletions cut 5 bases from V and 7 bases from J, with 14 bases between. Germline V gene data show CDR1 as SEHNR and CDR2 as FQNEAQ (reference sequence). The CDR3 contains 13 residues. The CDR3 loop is CASSDLSGLEAFF. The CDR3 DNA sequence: TGTGCCAGCAGCGATCTAAGTGGGCTTGAAGCTTTCTTT.

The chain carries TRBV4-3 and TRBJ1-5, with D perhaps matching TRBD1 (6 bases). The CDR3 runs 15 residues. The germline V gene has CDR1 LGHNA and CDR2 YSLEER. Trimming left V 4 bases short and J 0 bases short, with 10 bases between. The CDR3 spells CASSLGQSSNQPQHF. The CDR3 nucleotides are TGCGCCAGCAGCCTCGGACAGTCTAGCAATCAGCCCCAGCATTTT.

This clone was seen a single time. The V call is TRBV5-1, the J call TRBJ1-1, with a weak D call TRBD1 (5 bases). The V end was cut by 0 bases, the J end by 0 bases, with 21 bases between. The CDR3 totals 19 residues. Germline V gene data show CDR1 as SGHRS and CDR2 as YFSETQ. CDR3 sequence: CASSLEVGQGTNMNTEAFF. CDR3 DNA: TGCGCCAGCAGCTTGGAAGTTGGCCAGGGTACTAACATGAACACTGAAGCTTTCTTT.

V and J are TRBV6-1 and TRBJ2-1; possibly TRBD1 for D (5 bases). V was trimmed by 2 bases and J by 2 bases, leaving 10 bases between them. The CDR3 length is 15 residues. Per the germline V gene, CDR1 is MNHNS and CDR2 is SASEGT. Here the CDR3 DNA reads TGTGCCAGCAGTGAATCTGTGGGGCCCTACAATGAGCAGTTCTTC. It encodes CASSESVGPYNEQFF.